The 7 T cell receptor beta chains given below trace back to one sample, sequenced in a study of T cells after yellow fever vaccination. From the 5' RACE reads, TCRdb called clonotypes with MiXCR, one entry per CDR3 protein. The sample contains approximately 250,000 distinct CDR3 sequences, 5.2% of which appear only once. The material was CD4+ T cells sorted from PBMCs, obtained on the day of the yellow fever booster vaccination. The receptors come from a man younger than 35 who received the YFV17D yellow fever vaccine.

The chain has TRBV10-3 and TRBJ1-1; TRBD1 agrees at 8 bases. This CDR3 has 13 residues. Trimming at V came to 7 bases and at J to 1 base, leaving 2 bases not matched to a gene. Germline V gene lookup returns CDR1 ENHRY and CDR2 SYGVKD. The CDR3 spells CAIMDRENTEAFF. In DNA form, the CDR3 reads TGTGCCATCATGGACAGGGAGAACACTGAAGCTTTCTTT.

This clonotype has ten or more counts. V gene TRBV12-3 or TRBV12-4 combines with J gene TRBJ2-7; possible D gene TRBD1, 5 bases. Trimming took 3 bases from V and 3 from J, leaving 12 bases between them. CDR3 size: 14 residues. The CDR3 here is CASSLSGYGYEQYV. The CDR3 bases are TGTGCCAGCAGTTTGTCAGGGTACGGCTACGAGCAGTACGTC.

This clonotype occurred a few times. The chain has TRBV7-2 and TRBJ2-3; TRBD2 aligns across 10 bases. V dropped 5 bases and J dropped 11; count of bases not matched to a gene: 13. Germline CDR1 is SGHTA and CDR2 is FQGNSA. This CDR3 contains 15 residues. CDR3 sequence reads: CASSPPGAGGRGQYF. The DNA of the CDR3 is TGTGCCAGCAGCCCCCCAGGAGCGGGGGGGCGGGGGCAGTATTTT.

The chain has TRBV6-5 and TRBJ2-1; TRBD2 matches at 9 bases. Looked up from germline, CDR1 is MNHEY and CDR2 is SVGAGI. The CDR3 extends over 15 amino acids. Trimming took 0 bases from V and 7 from J; bases not matched to a gene: 4. This chain's CDR3 is CASSYSGLAGNEQFF. DNA for the CDR3: TGTGCCAGCAGTTACTCGGGACTAGCAGGGAATGAGCAGTTCTTC.

The rearrangement joins TRBV12-3 or TRBV12-4 to TRBJ2-5; D not certain. The V end lost 3 bases, the J end lost 0 bases, and 5 bases lay between the germline ends. This CDR3 region has 13 residues. CDR3 region: CASSLRNQETQYF. The CDR3 coding sequence is TGTGCCAGCAGTTTGAGAAACCAAGAGACCCAGTACTTC.

The chain is built from TRBV6-2 or TRBV6-3 and TRBJ2-3; 9 nucleotides line up with TRBD1. J gave up 3 bases and V 4 bases, and 5 bases lay outside the gene matches. The CDR3 loop spans 15 amino acids. Germline V gives CDR1 MNHEY, CDR2 SVGEGT. This CDR3 reads CASSSPGQGTDTQYF. The CDR3 region has the DNA TGTGCCAGCAGTTCTCCGGGACAGGGAACAGATACGCAGTATTTT.

This clonotype was seen ten or more times. The chain joins TRBV18 to TRBJ1-1, with D unresolved. V lost 6 bases, J lost 7 bases, and 9 bases lay in between. The CDR3 consists of 11 residues. Germline CDR1 and CDR2: KGHSH and LQKENI. The CDR3 protein is CASSKGYEAFF. In DNA, the CDR3 is TGTGCCAGCTCTAAAGGATATGAAGCTTTCTTT.